This TCR beta chain was sequenced for a study of cytomegalovirus exposure and HLA in healthy donors. PCR employed 60 Vbeta and 13 Jbeta primers. Assay used: immunoSEQ multiplex PCR; TCRdb lists only in-frame clones, some missing. The data contain about 89,000 clones, 60% to 80% of them seen just once; the ten biggest clones take up less than 4.5%. The CDR3 sequence is 16 residues long. Trimming removed 4 bases from V and 5 bases from J; junction bases left unmatched: 12. Germline loops: CDR1 SGHRS, CDR2 YFSETQ. This clone has a single count. No antigen is known for it. Study conclusions and caveats: A few V segments could not be told apart, such as TRBV6-2 and TRBV6-3, and were left out.

The sequencing sample was made of PBMCs. This clonotype was obtained from a man aged 25-40 years in good health and CMV-seronegative. The chain joins TRBV5-1 to TRBJ2-5; 9 bases are a match to TRBD1. CDR3 DNA sequence: TGCGCCAGCAGCGTCGTACCCGGGACAGGGTATGAGACCCAGTACTTC. Translated: CASSVVPGTGYETQYF.